Below, 8 T cell receptor beta chains from the same sample are listed, as sequenced in a study of regulatory T cells in long-lasting Graves disease. Time point meaning: persistent/refractory GD, antithyroid drugs over 5 years with positive TRAb. The TCR library was prepared using RNA isolated from PBMCs. Arm-PCR of CDR3 regions and iRepertoire HTBI primers were used to build TCR beta libraries. Using its own MiXCR run on the multiplex PCR reads, TCRdb lists one record per CDR3 protein. In the table there are 600,000 to 800,000 distinct CDR3 sequences, around 30% of which are singletons. Sequences were derived from peripheral blood mononuclear cells (PBMCs), sampled when the disease was refractory, from a patient treated with antithyroid drugs. All receptors come from a female donor with Graves disease.

The chain combines TRBV27 with TRBJ2-7; 8 bases fit TRBD2. The CDR3 contains 17 residues. After removal of 4 bases from V and 1 base from J, the junction contained 12 bases not matched to a gene. Germline V CDR1 and CDR2: MNHEY, SMNVEV (reference sequence). CDR3 region: CASSSITFSGESYEQYF. The CDR3 DNA reads TGTGCCAGCAGTTCGATCACATTTAGCGGGGAATCCTACGAGCAGTACTTC.

The chain has TRBV20-1 and TRBJ1-5; no definite D call. Looked up from germline, CDR1 is DFQATT and CDR2 is SNEGSKA (reference sequence). V lost 3 bases to trimming and J lost 9 bases, with 21 bases between them. The CDR3 runs 15 residues. The CDR3 sequence: CSASLGVSEIGPQHF. The CDR3, as DNA: TGCAGTGCTAGTTTGGGTGTCTCAGAGATCGGGCCCCAGCATTTT.

This clonotype was found once. This sequence joins TRBV30 and TRBJ2-7; 8 positions agree with TRBD1. This CDR3 comprises 14 residues. CDR1 is GTSNPN, CDR2 SVGIG, per germline (reference sequence). V dropped 1 base and J dropped 2; count of bases not matched to a gene: 4. The DNA of the CDR3 is TGTGCCTGGAGTGGTGGGACAGGTCCCTACGAGCAGTACTTC. This gives the protein CAWSGGTGPYEQYF.

J is TRBJ2-2 and V is TRBV2; weak D call: TRBD1 (6 bases). Trimming left V 4 bases short and J 1 base short, with 10 bases between. This CDR3 is built from 15 residues. From germline, CDR1 is SNHLY and CDR2 FYNNEI. CDR3 sequence: CASSVQGMNTGELFF. The CDR3 nucleotides are TGTGCCAGCAGTGTGCAGGGGATGAACACCGGGGAGCTGTTTTTT.

This clonotype was counted only a few times. The rearrangement links TRBV6-5 to TRBJ2-7, with 16 bases aligning to TRBD2. From germline, CDR1 is MNHEY and CDR2 SVGAGI. V lost 2 bases to trimming and J lost 5 bases; unmatched junction nucleotides: 9. The CDR3 length is 18 residues. CDR3 nucleotides: TGTGCCAGCAGTTACAAGGGACTAGCGGGAGGGCCTGGACACGAGCAGTACTTC. It codes for CASSYKGLAGGPGHEQYF.

This chain links TRBV6-2 or TRBV6-3 with TRBJ1-2; no firm D call. The CDR3 totals 15 residues. From germline, CDR1 is MNHEY and CDR2 SVGEGT. Trimming took 0 bases from V and 4 from J, leaving 12 bases between them. The CDR3 loop reads CASSYSREISYGYTF. The CDR3 region has the DNA TGTGCCAGCAGTTACTCGCGGGAAATAAGCTATGGCTACACCTTC.

V is TRBV27 and J is TRBJ1-5; D is perhaps TRBD1 (5 bases). Germline V gene lookup returns CDR1 MNHEY and CDR2 SMNVEV (reference sequence). The V and J ends lost 3 bases and 2 bases respectively, with 11 bases between them. The CDR3 has 15 residues. The CDR3 loop is CASSFRGAGNQPQHF. In nucleotides, the CDR3 is TGTGCCAGCAGTTTCCGTGGGGCAGGCAATCAGCCCCAGCATTTT.

The chain couples TRBV5-1 to TRBJ2-5, with 12 bases identical to TRBD2. V was clipped by 7 bases and J by 2 bases; unmatched bases: 6. Germline V CDR1 and CDR2: SGHRS, YFSETQ. The CDR3 spans 15 residues. CDR3 DNA: TGCGCCAGCTTCGGAGGACTAGCGGGACAAGAGACCCAGTACTTC. Protein sequence: CASFGGLAGQETQYF. The full variable domain, completed using reference TRBV5-1 and TRBJ2-5, is KAGVTQTPRYLIKTRGQQVTLSCSPISGHRSVSWYQQTPGQGLQFLFEYFSETQRNKGNFPGRFSGRQFSNSRSEMNVSTLELGDSALYLCASFGGLAGQETQYFGPGTRLLVL.